This TCR beta chain was documented in a study of radiation and T cells in renal cell carcinoma. Data came from immunoSEQ multiplex PCR; TCRdb stores just in-frame clones and leaves some out. Altogether roughly 120,000 clones are present, over 75% being singletons, with the ten largest covering 1.5% to 2%. Time point specified: blood 2 weeks post-SBRT. The treatment denotes: 15 Gy SBRT to primary tumor, nephrectomy 4 weeks later. The CDR3 contains 19 residues. Germline V gene data show CDR1 as LNHNV and CDR2 as YYDKDF (reference sequence). Germline trimming cut 0 bases from V and 0 bases from J; bases unmatched to any gene: 9.

The TCR comes from a woman in her sixties with renal cell carcinoma. The sample consisted of blood, taken from a patient whose treatment included radiotherapy and nephrectomy. The chain couples TRBV15 to TRBJ1-5; TRBD1 agrees at 9 bases. The CDR3 here is CATSRDHGTGRYSNQPQHF. In DNA, the CDR3 is TGTGCCACCAGCAGAGATCACGGGACAGGGCGATATAGCAATCAGCCCCAGCATTTT.